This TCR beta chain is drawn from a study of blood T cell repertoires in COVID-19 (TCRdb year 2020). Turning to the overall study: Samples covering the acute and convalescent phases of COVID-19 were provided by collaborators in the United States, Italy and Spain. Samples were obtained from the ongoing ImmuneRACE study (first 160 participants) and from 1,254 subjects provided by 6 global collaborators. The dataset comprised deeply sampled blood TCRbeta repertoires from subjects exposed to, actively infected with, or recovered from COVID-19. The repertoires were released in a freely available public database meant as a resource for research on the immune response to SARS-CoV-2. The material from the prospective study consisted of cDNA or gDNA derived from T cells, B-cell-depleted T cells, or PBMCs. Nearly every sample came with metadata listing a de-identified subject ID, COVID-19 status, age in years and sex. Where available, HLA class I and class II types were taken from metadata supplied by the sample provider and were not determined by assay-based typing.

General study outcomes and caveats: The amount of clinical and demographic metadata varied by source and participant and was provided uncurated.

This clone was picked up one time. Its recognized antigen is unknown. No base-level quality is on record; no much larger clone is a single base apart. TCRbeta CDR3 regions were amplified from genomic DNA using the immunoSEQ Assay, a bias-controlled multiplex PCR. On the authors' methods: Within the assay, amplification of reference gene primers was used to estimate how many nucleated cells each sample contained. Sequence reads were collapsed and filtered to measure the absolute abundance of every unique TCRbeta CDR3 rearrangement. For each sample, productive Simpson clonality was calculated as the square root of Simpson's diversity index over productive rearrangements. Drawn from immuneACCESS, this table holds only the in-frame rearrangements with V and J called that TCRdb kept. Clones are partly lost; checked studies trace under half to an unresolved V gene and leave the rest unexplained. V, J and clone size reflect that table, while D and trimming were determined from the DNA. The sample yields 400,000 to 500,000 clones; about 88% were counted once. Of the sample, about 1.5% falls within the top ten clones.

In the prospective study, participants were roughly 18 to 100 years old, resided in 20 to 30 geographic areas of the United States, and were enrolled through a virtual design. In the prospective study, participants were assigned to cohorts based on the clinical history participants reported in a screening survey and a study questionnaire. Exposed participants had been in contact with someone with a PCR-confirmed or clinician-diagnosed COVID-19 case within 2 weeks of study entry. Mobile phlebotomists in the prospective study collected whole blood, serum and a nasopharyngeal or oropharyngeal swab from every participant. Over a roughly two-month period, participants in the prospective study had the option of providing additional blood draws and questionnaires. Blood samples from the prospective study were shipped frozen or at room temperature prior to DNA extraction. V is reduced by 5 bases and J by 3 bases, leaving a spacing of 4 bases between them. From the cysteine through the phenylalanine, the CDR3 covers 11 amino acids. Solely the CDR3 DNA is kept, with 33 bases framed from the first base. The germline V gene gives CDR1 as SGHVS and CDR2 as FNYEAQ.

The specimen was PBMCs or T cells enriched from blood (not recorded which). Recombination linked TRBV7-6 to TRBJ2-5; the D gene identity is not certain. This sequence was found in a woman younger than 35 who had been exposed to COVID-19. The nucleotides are TGTGCCAGCAGCCAGGAAGAGACCCAGTACTTC. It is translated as CASSQEETQYF. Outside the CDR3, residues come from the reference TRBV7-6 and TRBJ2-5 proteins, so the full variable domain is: GAGVSQSPRYKVTKRGQDVALRCDPISGHVSLYWYRQALGQGPEFLTYFNYEAQQDKSGLPNDRFSAERPEGSISTLTIQRTEQRDSAMYRCASSQEETQYFGPGTRLLVL.